This T cell receptor beta chain is from a study of patients and donors after allogeneic stem cell transplantation. This clonotype was picked up a small number of times. This CDR3 comprises 12 residues. Per the germline V gene, CDR1 is SGHAT and CDR2 is FQNNGV. V lost 5 bases, J lost 7 bases, and 2 bases stayed unmatched. TCRdb redid the calling of the RT-PCR reads with MiXCR, one entry per CDR3 protein. The profile covers about 200,000 distinct CDR3 sequences, with more than 35% appearing a single time and 33% taken by the ten largest. The TCR sequence derives from a human donor who was either an allogeneic HSCT recipient or a stem cell or donor lymphocyte infusion donor (not recorded which). It is not recorded whose cells these are; they may come from a transplant donor. Sequenced input: blood, either unsorted or a sorted T cell fraction (not recorded which). This chain joins TRBV11-2 and TRBJ2-1; 7 bases are shared with TRBD2. CDR3 bases: TGTGCCAGCAGCCCTAGCGGTAATGAGCAGTTCTTC. This gives the protein CASSPSGNEQFF.